This T cell receptor (beta chain) was identified during a study of T cells in localized non-small cell lung cancer. Notes on the study in general: Heterogeneity remains possible, as sequencing covered one tumor region only.

With respect to this clone: As yet, its antigen is unknown.

The V and J ends lost 5 bases and 2 bases, in that order; junction bases with no gene match: 2. This CDR3 is built from 15 residues. CDR1 and CDR2 (germline): MNHNS, SASEGT. Assay used: immunoSEQ multiplex PCR; TCRdb lists only in-frame clones, some missing. The data contain 45,000 or so clones, 81% of them seen just once; the ten biggest clones take up about 15%. The J gene is TRBJ2-5, the V gene TRBV6-1, with 13 nucleotides matching TRBD2. The origin of this receptor is a man aged 40 to 69 with stage III lung adenocarcinoma. Here the sequenced sample was peripheral blood mononuclear cells, taken before any cancer treatment. CDR3 sequence: CASSSGLAGQETQYF. The CDR3 DNA reads TGTGCCAGCAGTTCGGGACTAGCGGGACAAGAGACCCAGTACTTC.